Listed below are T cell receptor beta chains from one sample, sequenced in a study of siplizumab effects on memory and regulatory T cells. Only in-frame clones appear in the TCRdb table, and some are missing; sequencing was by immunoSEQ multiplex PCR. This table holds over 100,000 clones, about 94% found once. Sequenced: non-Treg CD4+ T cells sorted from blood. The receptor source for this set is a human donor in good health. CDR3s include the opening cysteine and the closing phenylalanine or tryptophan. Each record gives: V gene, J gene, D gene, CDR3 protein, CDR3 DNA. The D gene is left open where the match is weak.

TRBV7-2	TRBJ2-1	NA	CASSFRTESSYNEQFF	TGTGCCAGCAGCTTTCGGACGGAAAGCTCCTACAATGAGCAGTTCTTC
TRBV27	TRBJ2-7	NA	CANSSTRGTPGYEQYF	TGTGCCAACAGTTCGACAAGGGGGACGCCCGGCTACGAGCAGTACTTC
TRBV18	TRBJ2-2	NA	CASSPQQDYTGELFF	TGTGCCAGCTCACCTCAACAGGACTACACCGGGGAGCTGTTTTTT
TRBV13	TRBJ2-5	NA	CASSEPPGRKAQETQYF	TGTGCCAGCAGCGAACCACCGGGACGCAAGGCCCAAGAGACCCAGTACTTC
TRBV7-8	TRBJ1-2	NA	CASSLTDVYGYTF	TGTGCCAGCAGCTTAACAGACGTCTATGGCTACACCTTC
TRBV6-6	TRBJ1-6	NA	CASSSNRVRALHF	TGTGCCAGCAGTTCCAACAGGGTAAGGGCCCTCCACTTT
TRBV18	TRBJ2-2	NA	CASSPRRGAGTGELFF	TGTGCCAGCTCACCACGTCGGGGGGCAGGCACCGGGGAGCTGTTTTTT
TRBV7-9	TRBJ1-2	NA	CASSPYMEGYTF	TGTGCCAGCAGCCCTTACATGGAGGGCTACACCTTC
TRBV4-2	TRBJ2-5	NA	CASSQSAGQVQETQYF	TGTGCCAGCAGCCAATCGGCCGGGCAGGTCCAAGAGACCCAGTACTTC
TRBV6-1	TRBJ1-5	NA	CASSETRINQPQHF	TGTGCCAGCAGTGAAACCCGTATCAATCAGCCCCAGCATTTT
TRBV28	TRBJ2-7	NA	CASSFWDGDYEQYF	TGTGCCAGCAGTTTTTGGGACGGGGATTACGAGCAGTACTTC
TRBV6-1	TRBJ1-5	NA	CASSVAATGSNQPQHF	TGTGCCAGCAGTGTTGCGGCGACAGGTAGCAATCAGCCCCAGCATTTT
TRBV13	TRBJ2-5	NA	CASSLTAEQETQYF	TGTGCCAGCAGCTTAACAGCCGAACAAGAGACCCAGTACTTC
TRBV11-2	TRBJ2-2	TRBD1	CASSFRTGGNTGELFF	TGTGCCAGCAGCTTTCGGACAGGGGGGAACACCGGGGAGCTGTTTTTT
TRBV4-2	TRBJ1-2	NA	CASSQEVGGGYTF	TGTGCCAGCAGCCAAGAGGTTGGGGGCGGCTACACCTTC
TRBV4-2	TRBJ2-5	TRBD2	CASSPQKASGGQETQYF	TGTGCCAGCAGCCCCCAAAAGGCTAGCGGGGGACAAGAGACCCAGTACTTC
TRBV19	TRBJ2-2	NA	CATKTSWDTGELFF	TGTGCCACGAAAACCAGCTGGGACACCGGGGAGCTGTTTTTT
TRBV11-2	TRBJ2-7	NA	CASSLEGSTYEQYF	TGTGCCAGCAGCTTAGAGGGCAGCACCTACGAGCAGTACTTC
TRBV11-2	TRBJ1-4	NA	CASRNRATPPGEKLFF	TGTGCCAGCAGGAACAGGGCTACCCCGCCGGGGGAAAAACTGTTTTTT
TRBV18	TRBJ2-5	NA	CASSPLEETQYF	TGTGCCAGCTCACCACTAGAAGAGACCCAGTACTTC
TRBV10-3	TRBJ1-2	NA	CAISDATTTTF	TGTGCCATCAGTGATGCAACAACAACTACCTTC
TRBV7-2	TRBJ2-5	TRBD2	CASSFVAGGQETQYF	TGTGCCAGCAGCTTCGTAGCGGGGGGACAAGAGACCCAGTACTTC
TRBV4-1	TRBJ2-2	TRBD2	CASSQDGGTINTGELFF	TGCGCCAGCAGCCAAGATGGGGGGACTATCAACACCGGGGAGCTGTTTTTT
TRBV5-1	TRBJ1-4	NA	CASSFDREKLFF	TGCGCCAGCAGCTTTGACAGGGAAAAACTGTTTTTT
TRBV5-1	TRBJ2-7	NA	CASSPDREQYF	TGCGCCAGCAGCCCCGACAGGGAGCAGTACTTC
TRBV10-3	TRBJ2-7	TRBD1	CATKTGDSYEQYF	TGTGCCACAAAGACCGGGGACAGCTACGAGCAGTACTTC